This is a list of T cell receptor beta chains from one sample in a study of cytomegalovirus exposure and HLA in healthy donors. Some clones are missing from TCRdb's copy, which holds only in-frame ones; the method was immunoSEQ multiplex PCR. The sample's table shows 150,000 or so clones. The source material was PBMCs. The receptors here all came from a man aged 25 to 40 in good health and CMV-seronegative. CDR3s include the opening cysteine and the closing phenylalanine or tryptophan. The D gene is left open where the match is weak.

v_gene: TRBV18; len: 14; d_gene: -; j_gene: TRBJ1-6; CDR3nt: TGTGCCAGCTCACCAGCAGGAGGGGATTCACCCCTCCACTTT; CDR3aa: CASSPAGGDSPLHF
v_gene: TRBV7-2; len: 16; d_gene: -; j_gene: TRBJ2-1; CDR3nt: TGTGCCAGCAGCTTAGCTAGCGGTGGGGGGTGGAATGAGCAGTTCTTC; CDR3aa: CASSLASGGGWNEQFF
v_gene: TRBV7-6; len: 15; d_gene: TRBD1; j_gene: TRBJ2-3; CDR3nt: TGTGCCAGCAGCTTCACCGGGACAGGGGCGGATACGCAGTATTTT; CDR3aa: CASSFTGTGADTQYF
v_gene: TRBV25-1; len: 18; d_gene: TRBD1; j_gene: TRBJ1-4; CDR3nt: TGTGCCAGCAGGGGAGAACCGGGACAGGGTGGAACTAATGAAAAACTGTTTTTT; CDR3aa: CASRGEPGQGGTNEKLFF
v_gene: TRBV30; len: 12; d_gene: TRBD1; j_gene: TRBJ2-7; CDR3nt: TGTGCCTGGAGTGGACAGGGCTACGAGCAGTACTTC; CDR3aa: CAWSGQGYEQYF
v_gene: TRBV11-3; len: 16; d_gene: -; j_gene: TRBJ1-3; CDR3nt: TGTGCCAGCAGCTTCGAGGCCACAGGGAAAGGAAACACCATATATTTT; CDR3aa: CASSFEATGKGNTIYF
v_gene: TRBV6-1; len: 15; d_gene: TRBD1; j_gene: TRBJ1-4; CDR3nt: TGTGCCAGCAGTGAAGGAACAGGGGAGCGTGAAAAACTGTTTTTT; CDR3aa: CASSEGTGEREKLFF
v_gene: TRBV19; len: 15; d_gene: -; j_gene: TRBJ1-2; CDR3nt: TGTGCCAGTAGTATTAGCAGAAACCTTCTCTATGGCTACACCTTC; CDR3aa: CASSISRNLLYGYTF
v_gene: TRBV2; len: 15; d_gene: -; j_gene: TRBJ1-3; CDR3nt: TGTGCCAGCAGTGGTCAGGGGCTTGCTGGAAACACCATATATTTT; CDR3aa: CASSGQGLAGNTIYF
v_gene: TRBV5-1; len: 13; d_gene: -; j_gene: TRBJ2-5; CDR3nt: TGCGCCAGCGGCGAGGACACTCAAGAGACCCAGTACTTC; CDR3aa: CASGEDTQETQYF
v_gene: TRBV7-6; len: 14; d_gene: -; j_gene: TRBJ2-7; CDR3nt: TGTGCCAGCAGCTTACAAGTAGCGACCCACGAGCAGTACTTC; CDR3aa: CASSLQVATHEQYF
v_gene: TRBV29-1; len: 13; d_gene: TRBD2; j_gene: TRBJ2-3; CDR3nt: TGCAGCGCTGGGGGGGGAGTCGCAGATACGCAGTATTTT; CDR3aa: CSAGGGVADTQYF
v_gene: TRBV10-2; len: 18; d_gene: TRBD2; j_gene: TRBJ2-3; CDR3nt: TGCGCCAGCAGTTCCAGGACTAGCGGGAGTCTCAACACAGATACGCAGTATTTT; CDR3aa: CASSSRTSGSLNTDTQYF
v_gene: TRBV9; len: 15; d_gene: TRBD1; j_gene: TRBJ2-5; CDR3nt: TGTGCCAGCAGCCCGACAGGGGGGGCTAAGAAGACCCAGTACTTC; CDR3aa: CASSPTGGAKKTQYF
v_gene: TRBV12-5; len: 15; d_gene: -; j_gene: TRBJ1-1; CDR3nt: TGTGCTAGTGGTTTGGTCCCGACAATTAACACTGAAGCTTTCTTT; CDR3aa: CASGLVPTINTEAFF
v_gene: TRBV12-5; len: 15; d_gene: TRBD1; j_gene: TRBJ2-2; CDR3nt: TGTGCTAGTGGTACGGGACAGGGGGGCACCGGGGAGCTGTTTTTT; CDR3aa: CASGTGQGGTGELFF
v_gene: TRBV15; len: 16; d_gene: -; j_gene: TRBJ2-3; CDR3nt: TGTGCCACCAGCAGAGATGGTAGTCAGGGGCGAAATACGCAGTATTTT; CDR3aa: CATSRDGSQGRNTQYF
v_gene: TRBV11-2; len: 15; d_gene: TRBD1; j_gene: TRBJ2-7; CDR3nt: TGTGCCAGCAGCCCCAAGGGGGCGCGCGGATCCGAGCAGTACTTC; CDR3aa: CASSPKGARGSEQYF
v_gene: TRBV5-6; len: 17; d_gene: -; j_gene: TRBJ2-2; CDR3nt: TGTGCCAGCAGCTTGGTCCGGCAGGCCCGGAACACCGGGGAGCTGTTTTTT; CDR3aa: CASSLVRQARNTGELFF
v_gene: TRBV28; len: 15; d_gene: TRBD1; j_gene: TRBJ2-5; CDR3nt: TGTGCCAGCAGTTTCGACAGGGGGCGTCAAGAGACCCAGTACTTC; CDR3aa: CASSFDRGRQETQYF
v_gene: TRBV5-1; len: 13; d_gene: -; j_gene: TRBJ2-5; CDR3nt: TGCGCCAGCAGCCCGAAAGGGGAATTAGGGCAGTACTTC; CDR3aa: CASSPKGELGQYF
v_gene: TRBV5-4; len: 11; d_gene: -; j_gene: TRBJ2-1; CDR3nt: TGTGCCAGCAGCTTGGACTCCCAGCAGTTCTTC; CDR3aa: CASSLDSQQFF
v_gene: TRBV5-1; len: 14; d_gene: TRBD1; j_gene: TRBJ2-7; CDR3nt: TGCGCCAGCAGCATTGGACAGGGGCCCGACGAGCAGTACTTC; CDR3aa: CASSIGQGPDEQYF
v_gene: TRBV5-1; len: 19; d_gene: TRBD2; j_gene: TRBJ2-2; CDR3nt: TGCGCCAGCAGCCATACCGGGACTAGCGGGAGGTTCAACACCGGGGAGCTGTTTTTT; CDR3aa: CASSHTGTSGRFNTGELFF
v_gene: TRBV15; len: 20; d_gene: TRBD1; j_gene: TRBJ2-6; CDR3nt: TGTGCCACCAGCAGAGCCAGGGGTGACAGGGACCTTTCTGGGGCCAACGTCCTGACTTTC; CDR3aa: CATSRARGDRDLSGANVLTF
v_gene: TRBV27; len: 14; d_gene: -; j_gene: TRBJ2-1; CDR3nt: TGTGCCAGCAGTTTATCAGCTGGAGTCAATGAGCAGTTCTTC; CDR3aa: CASSLSAGVNEQFF
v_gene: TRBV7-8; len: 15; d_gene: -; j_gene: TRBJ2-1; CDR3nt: TGTGCCAGCAGCCTCTTGAGGGTTGGCCACAATGAGCAGTTCTTC; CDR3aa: CASSLLRVGHNEQFF
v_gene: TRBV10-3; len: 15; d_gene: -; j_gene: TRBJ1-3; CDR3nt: TGTGCCATCAGTGATTTAGAAGGGGTTGGAAACACCATATATTTT; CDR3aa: CAISDLEGVGNTIYF
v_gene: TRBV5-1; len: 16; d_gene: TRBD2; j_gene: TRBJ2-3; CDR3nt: TGCGCCAGCAGCGACTCCCTAGCGGGAGAAACAGATACGCAGTATTTT; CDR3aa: CASSDSLAGETDTQYF
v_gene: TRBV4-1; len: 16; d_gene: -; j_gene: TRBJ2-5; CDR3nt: TGCGCCAGCAGCCAAGTGGGTAGCGGAGGACAAGAGGCCCAGTACTTC; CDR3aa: CASSQVGSGGQEAQYF
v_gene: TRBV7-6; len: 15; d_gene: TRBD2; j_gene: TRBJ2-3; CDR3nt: TGTGCCAGCAGCTCATTGACTAGCCTCACGGATACGCAGTATTTT; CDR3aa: CASSSLTSLTDTQYF
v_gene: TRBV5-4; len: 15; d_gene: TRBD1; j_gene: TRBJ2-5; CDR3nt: TGTGCCAGCAGCTTTTACCAGGGGGCTTTCGGTGGGCAGTACTTC; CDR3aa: CASSFYQGAFGGQYF